These T cell receptor beta chains were read from a single sample in a study of CD8 T cells in ankylosing spondylitis. TCRdb used MiXCR to reprocess the 5' RACE reads, holding one entry per CDR3 protein. The table shows around 130,000 distinct CDR3 sequences, with approximately 14% occurring only once. Sequencing was done on a sample of blood, either unsorted or a sorted T cell fraction (not recorded which). Source of these receptors: a female donor with ankylosing spondylitis or in good health (not recorded which). The CDR3 runs from the conserved cysteine through the conserved F or W. The order of the fields is J gene, D gene, clone size, V gene, CDR3 DNA, CDR3 protein. The D gene is left open where the match is weak. Expanded clones get a size class; other rows say once, few or many, or leave the size out.

>TRBJ2-3|-|-|TRBV6-5
TGTGCCAGCAGTGTACTACCCGCAGATACGCAGTATTTT
CASSVLPADTQYF
>TRBJ1-2|TRBD1|few|TRBV28
TGTGCCAGCAGTTTATCCCAGGGGGGTCATGGCTACACCTTC
CASSLSQGGHGYTF
>TRBJ1-1|-|many|TRBV7-9
TGTGCCAGCAGCTCGGGATCGATGAACACTGAAGCTTTCTTT
CASSSGSMNTEAFF
>TRBJ2-7|TRBD1|few|TRBV28
TGTGCCAGCAGTGTTATCGGGACAGGGGCCTACGAGCAGTACTTC
CASSVIGTGAYEQYF
>TRBJ2-7|-|many|TRBV20-1
TGCAGTGCTAGCCCGGGACTCTCCTACGAGCAGTACTTC
CSASPGLSYEQYF
>TRBJ2-1|TRBD2|many|TRBV2
TGTGCCAGCAGAGAAACTAGCGGGGGATACAATGAGCAGTTCTTC
CASRETSGGYNEQFF
>TRBJ2-1|-|-|TRBV6-5
TGTGCCAGCAGTTACTTTAGCTGGAATGAGCAGTTCTTC
CASSYFSWNEQFF
>TRBJ2-5|-|many|TRBV20-1
TGCAGTGCTAGCCCCGTCGAGGGTTCGGGGGAGACCCAGTACTTC
CSASPVEGSGETQYF
>TRBJ2-1|-|-|TRBV7-6
TGTGCCAGCAGCCACGATTCCGGTTGGGGCGGCGGCGAGCAGTTCTTC
CASSHDSGWGGGEQFF
>TRBJ1-5|-|-|TRBV28
TGTGCCAGCGCACGGAGGAATAATCAGTACAAACCCCAGCATTTT
CASARRNNQYKPQHF
>TRBJ1-2|-|-|TRBV5-1
TGCGCCAGCAGCTCCGGGGCTGGGGGATACTATGGCTACACCTTC
CASSSGAGGYYGYTF
>TRBJ1-2|-|-|TRBV12-3/TRBV12-4
TGTGCCAGCAGTCCACAGGGTACTCCGTATGGCTACACCTTC
CASSPQGTPYGYTF
>TRBJ2-2|-|-|TRBV20-1
TGCAGTGCTCGGTTCTCGGGACGGAAGAACACCGGGGAGCTGTTTTTT
CSARFSGRKNTGELFF
>TRBJ2-7|TRBD1|few|TRBV6-1
TGTGCCAGCAGTCCGCGGACAGGGGGTTCTTACGAGCAGTACTTC
CASSPRTGGSYEQYF
>TRBJ1-1|-|few|TRBV14
TGTGCCAGCAGCCGACCGGGACCCCGAAGGGCTGAAGCTTTCTTT
CASSRPGPRRAEAFF
>TRBJ1-3|-|few|TRBV12-3/TRBV12-4
TGTGCCAGCAGTAACCGTCGGGCCGGCTCTGGAAACACCATATATTTT
CASSNRRAGSGNTIYF
>TRBJ1-2|-|many|TRBV3-1
TGTGCCAGCAGTCGGACCGCCGAAACCAGCACCTTC
CASSRTAETSTF
>TRBJ1-6|TRBD1|few|TRBV5-5
TGTGCCAGCAGCCAGGGGACAGACCTCACGGGTAATTCACCCCTCCACTTT
CASSQGTDLTGNSPLHF
>TRBJ1-1|TRBD1|-|TRBV7-2
TGTGCCAGCATCAACAGGGGAGGGAACACTGAAGCTTTCTTT
CASINRGGNTEAFF